The 7 T cell receptor beta chains presented below share a single source sample, sequenced in a study of metastatic and nonmetastatic thyroid tumors. MiXCR was used by TCRdb to re-call the PCR reads. Among about 82,000 clones listed, approximately 12% were seen once. There were no patients who had received any treatment before thyroid surgery. The sequenced sample was tumor tissue. The source of these receptors is a female donor with papillary thyroid cancer or a benign thyroid nodule (not recorded which). Some clones in this sample may be carry-over from other donors' samples.

For this clone: With a much larger clone just one base away, this may be a read error. Other DNA sequences from this sample encode an identical CDR3 as well. This CDR3 is CATEDRACGQPQHF. CDR3 sequence (DNA): TGTGCCACAGAGGACAGGGCCTGCGGTCAGCCCCAGCATTTT. V and J are TRBV24-1 and TRBJ1-5; TRBD1 agrees at 8 bases. The CDR3 has 14 amino acids. CDR1 KGHDR and CDR2 SFDVKD come from the germline V gene. J gave up 6 bases and V 10 bases, and 10 bases lay outside the gene matches.

The V gene is TRBV28, the J gene TRBJ2-7; 8 bases are shared with TRBD2. The length of the CDR3 is 15 residues. CDR1 and CDR2 (germline): MDHEN, SYDVKM. Trimming removed 7 bases from V and 6 bases from J; junction bases left unmatched: 14. CDR3 residues: CASKLKAGVEPEQYF. The CDR3 nucleotides are TGTGCCAGCAAGCTTAAAGCGGGAGTAGAGCCCGAGCAGTACTTC.

This clone was detected many times. The V and J genes are TRBV6-1 and TRBJ1-6; 8 nucleotides align to TRBD1. CDR1 is MNHNS, CDR2 SASEGT, per germline. The CDR3 runs to 18 residues. J gave up 10 bases and V 3 bases, and 17 bases lay outside the gene matches. The CDR3 DNA reads TGTGCCAGCAGTGACTGGACAGGGCAGAATTTGGTGGGGTCACCCCTCCACTTT. This gives the protein CASSDWTGQNLVGSPLHF.

Only a few counts were recorded for this clone. The chain has TRBV29-1 and TRBJ2-1; TRBD1 matches 7 bases. Germline CDR1 and CDR2: SQVTM and ANQGSEA. The CDR3 extends over 15 amino acids. Trimming took 5 bases from V and 3 from J; bases not matched to a gene: 10. CDR3 in amino acids: CSVKTGDSGYNEQFF. CDR3 nucleotides: TGCAGCGTTAAAACAGGGGATAGTGGCTACAATGAGCAGTTCTTC.

This clone was detected many times. The chain combines TRBV27 with TRBJ2-2; D possibly uses TRBD1 or TRBD2 (5 bases each). Germline CDR1 reads MNHEY; CDR2 reads SMNVEV (reference sequence). The CDR3 loop spans 14 amino acids. The V end lost 3 bases, the J end lost 5 bases, and 10 bases lay between the germline ends. CDR3 sequence: CASSFQGRTGELFF. In DNA, the CDR3 is TGTGCCAGCAGTTTCCAGGGACGGACCGGGGAGCTGTTTTTT.

This clone was seen repeatedly, ten times or more. The chain has TRBV29-1 and TRBJ2-1; possible D gene TRBD2, 5 bases. Trimming took 8 bases from V and 2 from J, leaving 16 bases between them. The CDR3 spans 14 residues. Per the germline V gene, CDR1 is SQVTM and CDR2 is ANQGSEA. CDR3 bases: TGCAGCCTCCACCGCGGGCCCGCCTACAATGAGCAGTTCTTC. The encoded protein is CSLHRGPAYNEQFF.

This clone was observed a few times. A read error is possible here, since a much larger clone lies one base away. Other DNA sequences in this specimen translate into the identical CDR3. The rearrangement uses TRBV27 and TRBJ2-1; D might be TRBD1 or TRBD2, each matching 5 bases. The CDR3 runs 18 residues. Trimming pared 3 bases from V and 5 bases from J, leaving 23 bases between. Per the germline V gene, CDR1 is MNHEY and CDR2 is SMNVEV (reference sequence). In nucleotides, the CDR3 is TGTGCCAGCAGTTTCGTTCAAACCGGGACCAGGCCTAACAATGAGCAGTTCTTC. Protein product: CASSFVQTGTRPNNEQFF.